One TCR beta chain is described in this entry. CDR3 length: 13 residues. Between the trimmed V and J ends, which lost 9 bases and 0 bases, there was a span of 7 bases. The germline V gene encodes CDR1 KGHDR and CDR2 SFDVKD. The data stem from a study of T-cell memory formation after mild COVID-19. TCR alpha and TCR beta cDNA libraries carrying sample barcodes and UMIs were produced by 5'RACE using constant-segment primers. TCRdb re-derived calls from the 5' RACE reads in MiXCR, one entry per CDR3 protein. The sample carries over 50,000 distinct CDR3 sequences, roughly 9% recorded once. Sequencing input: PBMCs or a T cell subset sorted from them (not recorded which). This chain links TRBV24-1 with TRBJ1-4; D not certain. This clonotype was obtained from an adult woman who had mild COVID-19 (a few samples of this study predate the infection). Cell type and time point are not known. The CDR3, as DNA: TGTGCCACCCGAGCCGCAACTAATGAAAAACTGTTTTTT. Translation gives CATRAATNEKLFF.